The rows below give T cell receptor beta chains drawn from one sample of a study of shared clonotypes between healthy human individuals. The assay was immunoSEQ multiplex PCR, and TCRdb's table has in-frame clones only and misses some. The data hold roughly 110,000 clones, with roughly 70% observed a single time. Sequenced input: memory CD8+ T cells sorted from blood. Receptors were obtained from a woman aged 30 to 39 in good health. Both conserved end residues are part of each CDR3. A D gene is named only where the DNA matches it firmly. Clone size, where shown, is once, few, many, or a class for clones that have expanded.

clone_size	d_call	v_call	j_call	cdr3_aa	cdr3_nt
.	.	TRBV6-1	TRBJ1-2	CAHKSAHGYTF	TGTGCCCACAAATCGGCGCATGGCTACACCTTC
.	.	TRBV10-3	TRBJ1-1	CAISGQAGGEAFF	TGTGCCATCAGTGGACAGGCCGGTGGTGAAGCTTTCTTT
.	.	TRBV25-1	TRBJ2-2	CASTYKASTGELFF	TGTGCCAGCACCTACAAAGCTAGCACCGGGGAGCTGTTTTTT
few	.	TRBV29-1	TRBJ2-7	CSVRDGSSYEQYF	TGCAGCGTTCGGGACGGGAGTTCCTACGAGCAGTACTTC
.	.	TRBV4-1	TRBJ1-2	CASSQDRQPQGWKCYTF	TGCGCCAGCAGCCAAGATCGTCAACCCCAGGGGTGGAAGTGCTACACCTTC
many	TRBD2	TRBV27	TRBJ2-3	CASSSGGSGGRGYF	TGTGCCAGCAGTTCAGGAGGGTCTGGCGGGAGAGGGTATTTT
few	.	TRBV9	TRBJ2-5	CASSVGGTQETQYF	TGTGCCAGCAGCGTCGGCGGGACTCAAGAGACCCAGTACTTC
.	TRBD2	TRBV5-1	TRBJ2-7	CASVSGIPTYEQYF	TGCGCCAGCGTAAGCGGGATCCCCACCTACGAGCAGTACTTC
.	.	TRBV27	TRBJ2-7	CASSWGDLGEQYF	TGTGCCAGCAGTTGGGGGGATCTGGGGGAGCAGTACTTC
once	.	TRBV27	TRBJ2-7	CASSLSAGSEQYF	TGTGCCAGCAGTTTATCGGCAGGGTCCGAGCAGTACTTC